Presented here are 27 T cell receptor beta chains from one specimen sequenced in a study of T cell responses to AZD1222 COVID-19 vaccine. The table came from immunoSEQ multiplex PCR; TCRdb's copy has only in-frame clones and leaves some out. This sample has about 120,000 clones, with around 90% found just once. Material: peripheral blood, obtained 28 days after the second dose of the MenACWY control vaccine. The receptors derive from an adult who received the MenACWY meningococcal vaccine as a control.

The rearrangement joins TRBV5-1 to TRBJ2-7; 10 nucleotides align to TRBD1. The CDR3 has 18 residues. The V gene end was trimmed by 0 bases and the J gene end by 5 bases; junction bases not matched to a gene: 14. Germline V gene sequence: CDR1 SGHRS, CDR2 YFSETQ. The CDR3 nucleotides read TGCGCCAGCAGCTTGGCCGGACAGGGGGTTTTGTATCGTAACGAGCAGTACTTC. As protein: CASSLAGQGVLYRNEQYF.

This rearrangement joins TRBV19 to TRBJ2-4; 7 nucleotides line up with TRBD2. From germline, CDR1 is LNHDA and CDR2 SQIVND (reference sequence). This CDR3 comprises 13 residues. The ends lost 9 bases at V and 3 bases at J; junction bases unmatched: 5. CDR3: CASHGLDKNIQYF. CDR3 in DNA: TGTGCCAGCCACGGACTAGACAAAAACATTCAGTACTTC.

The rearrangement joins TRBV10-2 to TRBJ2-7, with TRBD1 matching over 8 bases. The CDR3 runs to 16 residues. The germline V gene encodes CDR1 WSHSY and CDR2 SAAADI. V dropped 1 base and J dropped 0; count of bases not matched to a gene: 5. CDR3 region: CASSEWGQDNSYEQYV. CDR3 DNA: TGCGCCAGCAGTGAGTGGGGACAGGACAACTCCTACGAGCAGTACGTC.

The V gene is TRBV4-1, the J gene TRBJ2-5; TRBD1 aligns across 7 bases. Trimming at V came to 1 base and at J to 1 base, leaving 6 bases not matched to a gene. The CDR3 contains 16 residues. The V gene's germline CDR1 is MGHRA and CDR2 YSYEKL. CDR3 sequence: CASSQGWGQRQETQYF. DNA for the CDR3: TGCGCCAGCAGCCAAGGATGGGGACAGCGCCAAGAGACCCAGTACTTC.

The rearrangement joins TRBV9 to TRBJ2-7; 11 bases are shared with TRBD1. The CDR3 covers 13 residues. V was pared by 5 bases and J by 6 bases, with 4 bases of the junction left unmatched. The germline gives CDR1 SGDLS, CDR2 YYNGEE. In DNA, the CDR3 is TGTGCCAGCAGTTGGACAGGGGGCGGCGAGCAGTACTTC. Protein: CASSWTGGGEQYF. Together with reference TRBV9 and TRBJ2-7, the CDR3 gives the full variable domain: DSGVTQTPKHLITATGQRVTLRCSPRSGDLSVYWYQQSLDQGLQFLIQYYNGEERAKGNILERFSAQQFPDLHSELNLSSLELGDSALYFCASSWTGGGEQYFGPGTRLTVT.

This clone was counted once. V and J are TRBV6-2 or TRBV6-3 and TRBJ1-6; unclear D gene. There are 16 residues in the CDR3. Germline V gene sequence: CDR1 MNHEY, CDR2 SVGEGT. V lost 6 bases and J 0 bases, leaving 12 bases between the germline ends. CDR3 protein: CASSPGRSSYNSPLHF. CDR3 sequence (DNA): TGTGCCAGCAGCCCCGGGAGATCCTCCTATAATTCACCCCTCCACTTT.

This clone occurred a few times. The J gene is TRBJ2-1, the V gene TRBV19; TRBD2 matches 14 bases. V lost 3 bases to trimming and J lost 5 bases; unmatched junction nucleotides: 3. CDR1 is LNHDA and CDR2 is SQIVND in the germline V gene (reference sequence). The CDR3 is made up of 16 amino acids. This CDR3 is CASSIRGLAGDNEQFF. The CDR3 DNA reads as TGTGCCAGTAGTATTAGGGGACTAGCGGGAGACAATGAGCAGTTCTTC. Looking up the rest from reference TRBV19 and TRBJ2-1 gives the full variable domain: DGGITQSPKYLFRKEGQNVTLSCEQNLNHDAMYWYRQDPGQGLRLIYYSQIVNDFQKGDIAEGYSVSREKKESFPLTVTSAQKNPTAFYLCASSIRGLAGDNEQFFGPGTRLTVL.

The chain couples TRBV19 to TRBJ1-5, with 8 bases lining up with TRBD1. CDR1 is LNHDA, CDR2 SQIVND, per germline (reference sequence). V dropped 4 bases and J dropped 2; count of bases not matched to a gene: 1. This CDR3 region has 14 residues. The CDR3 DNA sequence: TGTGCCAGTAGTAACAGGGGGGGCAATCAGCCCCAGCATTTT. Amino acid sequence: CASSNRGGNQPQHF.

V is TRBV28 and J is TRBJ1-1; D remains unclear. The CDR3 sequence is 15 residues long. The V and J ends lost 3 bases and 6 bases respectively, with 17 bases between them. Germline lookup yields CDR1 MDHEN and CDR2 SYDVKM. The CDR3: CASSFLYGFNSEAFF. CDR3 coding DNA: TGTGCCAGCAGTTTTTTGTATGGGTTCAACTCTGAAGCTTTCTTT.

The chain recombines TRBV4-1 with TRBJ1-4; D is uncertain. The ends were cut back, 1 base at V and 3 bases at J, with 9 bases in the middle. The CDR3 is made up of 15 amino acids. Germline CDR1 is MGHRA and CDR2 is YSYEKL. CDR3 in amino acids: CASSQVPGPNEKLFF. DNA for the CDR3: TGCGCCAGCAGCCAAGTCCCAGGACCTAATGAAAAACTGTTTTTT.

The chain has TRBV7-9 and TRBJ2-3; weak D call: TRBD1 (5 bases). This CDR3 spans 15 amino acids. Trimming removed 0 bases at V and 2 bases at J, with 9 bases between. CDR1 is SEHNR and CDR2 is FQNEAQ in the germline V gene (reference sequence). The CDR3 is CASSLAGAYTDTQYF. The CDR3 region has the DNA TGTGCCAGCAGCTTAGCTGGGGCCTACACAGATACGCAGTATTTT.

The chain joins TRBV7-2 to TRBJ2-2; D might be TRBD1 (5 bases). CDR3 size: 13 residues. Germline CDR1 is SGHTA and CDR2 is FQGNSA. The V end was cut by 2 bases, the J end by 5 bases, with 6 bases between. The CDR3 region is CASSLQGTGELFF. In nucleotides, the CDR3 is TGTGCCAGCAGCTTACAGGGTACCGGGGAGCTGTTTTTT.

V usage is TRBV3-1 (or the pseudogene TRBV3-2) and J usage is TRBJ2-1; 9 bases are shared with TRBD2. Germline CDR1 reads LGHDT; CDR2 reads YNNKEL (reference sequence). The J segment lost 6 bases and the V segment lost 1 base, leaving 13 bases of the junction unmatched. The CDR3 loop spans 18 amino acids. CDR3: CASSQAARGSGRINEQFF. The CDR3 DNA is TGTGCCAGCAGCCAAGCAGCCCGGGGTAGCGGGAGAATCAATGAGCAGTTCTTC.

Here the CDR3 reads CASSPRTGGAWVTQYF. The CDR3 coding sequence is TGTGCCAGCAGCCCGCGGACGGGGGGCGCTTGGGTGACCCAGTACTTC. The J gene is TRBJ2-5, the V gene TRBV5-6; possibly TRBD2 for D (7 bases). Germline assignment: CDR1 SGHDT and CDR2 YYEEEE. This CDR3 region has 16 residues. V gave up 4 bases and J gave up 7 bases, with 23 bases separating them.

The chain has TRBV5-4 and TRBJ2-7; 7 nucleotides align to TRBD2. Germline CDR1 SGHNT, CDR2 YYREEE (reference sequence). This CDR3 contains 15 residues. Unmatched junction bases numbered 10, after V lost 4 bases and J lost 3 bases. CDR3 DNA sequence: TGTGCCAGCAGCGCGGGGGACCGAAGTCTCTACGAGCAGTACTTC. Translation gives CASSAGDRSLYEQYF. The variable domain in full, completed from reference TRBV5-4 and TRBJ2-7, reads ETGVTQSPTHLIKTRGQQVTLRCSSQSGHNTVSWYQQALGQGPQFIFQYYREEENGRGNFPPRFSGLQFPNYSSELNVNALELDDSALYLCASSAGDRSLYEQYFGPGTRLTVT.

The J gene is TRBJ1-1, the V gene TRBV7-9; no clear D gene. The germline V gene has CDR1 SEHNR and CDR2 FQNEAQ (reference sequence). The CDR3 contains 14 residues. V dropped 3 bases and J dropped 1 base, with 9 bases sitting between them. This CDR3 is CASSFPEENTEAFF. CDR3 nucleotides: TGTGCCAGCAGCTTCCCTGAAGAGAACACTGAAGCTTTCTTT.

The J gene is TRBJ1-5, the V gene TRBV27; D is ambiguous. V lost 1 base and J lost 0, with 4 bases in between. The CDR3 is 14 residues long. Germline V gives CDR1 MNHEY, CDR2 SMNVEV (reference sequence). The CDR3 region is CASSLYPSNQPQHF. In nucleotides, the CDR3 is TGTGCCAGCAGTTTATACCCTAGCAATCAGCCCCAGCATTTT.

The J gene is TRBJ1-2, the V gene TRBV5-6; 7 bases align to TRBD1. The CDR3 is 14 amino acids. From germline, CDR1 is SGHDT and CDR2 YYEEEE. V shed 4 bases and J 4 bases; nucleotides not matched to a gene: 7. The CDR3 nucleotides read TGTGCCAGCAGCGTGGGACAGTCCGTCTATGGCTACACCTTC. Amino acid sequence: CASSVGQSVYGYTF.

This clone was recorded once. The CDR3 spells CSLKVGRADTEAFF. The CDR3 DNA is TGCAGCCTTAAGGTGGGCAGGGCCGACACTGAAGCTTTCTTT. V is TRBV29-1 and J is TRBJ1-1; D perhaps matches TRBD1 (5 bases). CDR3 length: 14 amino acids. Germline V gene lookup returns CDR1 SQVTM and CDR2 ANQGSEA. Trimming took 8 bases from V and 3 from J, leaving 19 bases between them.

This clone has just a few counts. The chain has TRBV15 and TRBJ1-2; 9 nucleotides line up with TRBD1. The junction had 3 bases not matched to a gene; V was cut back by 2 bases and J by 2 bases. Germline V gives CDR1 LNHNV, CDR2 YYDKDF (reference sequence). This CDR3 has 15 amino acids. CDR3 sequence: CATSRPTGGNYGYTF. In DNA, the CDR3 is TGTGCCACCAGCAGACCAACAGGGGGCAACTATGGCTACACCTTC. Drawing the rest from reference TRBV15 and TRBJ1-2, the complete variable domain is DAMVIQNPRYQVTQFGKPVTLSCSQTLNHNVMYWYQQKSSQAPKLLFHYYDKDFNNEADTPDNFQSRRPNTSFCFLDIRSPGLGDTAMYLCATSRPTGGNYGYTFGSGTRLTVV.

V and J are TRBV4-3 and TRBJ2-1, with a tentative D call TRBD1 (6 bases). V was trimmed by 0 bases and J by 5 bases, leaving 11 bases between them. In germline, CDR1 is LGHNA, CDR2 YSLEER. This CDR3 has 15 residues. In DNA, the CDR3 is TGCGCCAGCAGCCAAGAGGGACACTTAGACAATGAGCAGTTCTTC. Translation: CASSQEGHLDNEQFF.

This clone showed up just once. The CDR3 region has the DNA TGTGCCAGCAGCCCGGAGAACACCGGGGAGCTGTTTTTT. It codes for CASSPENTGELFF. The chain employs TRBV6-4 and TRBJ2-2; D is undetermined. Trimming pared 6 bases from V and 1 base from J, leaving 6 bases between. Germline V CDR1 and CDR2: MRHNA, SNTAGT. This CDR3 has 13 residues.

The V and J genes are TRBV14 and TRBJ2-7; TRBD2 aligns across 12 bases. CDR1 is SGHDN and CDR2 is FVKESK in the germline V gene. The trim removed 4 bases at V and 4 bases at J, leaving 5 bases unmatched. This CDR3 is 15 amino acids long. Written as DNA, the CDR3 is TGTGCCAGCAGCCTAAGACTAGCGGGAGCTTACGAGCAGTACTTC. Amino acids: CASSLRLAGAYEQYF.

This clone showed up just once. The chain joins TRBV27 to TRBJ2-1; TRBD2 agrees at 7 bases. The CDR3 runs to 16 residues. Germline CDR1 MNHEY, CDR2 SMNVEV (reference sequence). Trimming took 4 bases from V and 3 from J; bases not matched to a gene: 9. This chain's CDR3 is CASSSATSADYNEQFF. The CDR3 DNA follows: TGTGCCAGCAGTTCAGCCACTAGCGCGGACTACAATGAGCAGTTCTTC.

The chain uses TRBV6-2 or TRBV6-3 and TRBJ1-6; 7 bases map to TRBD1. The CDR3 contains 18 residues. Germline values: CDR1 MNHEY, CDR2 SVGEGT. With V trimmed by 2 bases and J by 9 bases, 16 bases remained unmatched. The CDR3 sequence: CASSYTPTGDRAISPLHF. CDR3 in DNA: TGTGCCAGCAGTTACACTCCGACCGGCGACAGGGCGATTTCACCCCTCCACTTT.

V is TRBV19 and J is TRBJ2-1; 7 bases are shared with TRBD2. CDR3 length: 15 amino acids. V trimming: 5 bases; J trimming: 4 bases; junction bases outside the gene matches: 8. In germline, CDR1 is LNHDA, CDR2 SQIVND (reference sequence). CDR3 in amino acids: CASSARTRDYNEQFF. The CDR3 nucleotides read TGTGCCAGTAGTGCCAGGACTAGGGATTACAATGAGCAGTTCTTC.

This clone has only one observation. The rearrangement uses TRBV4-1 and TRBJ1-2; TRBD1 matches at 7 bases. The germline CDR1 and CDR2 sequences are MGHRA and YSYEKL. V trimming: 0 bases; J trimming: 5 bases; junction bases outside the gene matches: 15. The length of the CDR3 is 18 residues. In DNA form, the CDR3 reads TGCGCCAGCAGCCAAGATACCGTTACAGGGGCCGGTTCTTATGGCTACACCTTC. Its protein product is CASSQDTVTGAGSYGYTF.